This T cell receptor (beta chain) is drawn from a study of shared clonotypes between healthy human individuals. The CDR3 has 13 amino acids. Germline CDR1 reads SQVTM; CDR2 reads ANQGSEA. With 7 bases clipped from V and 0 bases from J, the junction kept 2 bases outside the gene matches. Repertoires were generated with immunoSEQ multiplex PCR, while TCRdb's copy carries only in-frame clones and drops some. Of about 610,000 clones in the sample, 97% were seen once. The sequence came from a woman in her 30s in good health. The sequenced sample was naive CD4+ T cells sorted from blood. The subset: CD45RA+ positively selected. V gene TRBV29-1 combines with J gene TRBJ2-1; 8 bases match TRBD2. CDR3 bases: TGCAGCGCCGGGACTAGCTCCTACAATGAGCAGTTCTTC. This sequence encodes CSAGTSSYNEQFF.